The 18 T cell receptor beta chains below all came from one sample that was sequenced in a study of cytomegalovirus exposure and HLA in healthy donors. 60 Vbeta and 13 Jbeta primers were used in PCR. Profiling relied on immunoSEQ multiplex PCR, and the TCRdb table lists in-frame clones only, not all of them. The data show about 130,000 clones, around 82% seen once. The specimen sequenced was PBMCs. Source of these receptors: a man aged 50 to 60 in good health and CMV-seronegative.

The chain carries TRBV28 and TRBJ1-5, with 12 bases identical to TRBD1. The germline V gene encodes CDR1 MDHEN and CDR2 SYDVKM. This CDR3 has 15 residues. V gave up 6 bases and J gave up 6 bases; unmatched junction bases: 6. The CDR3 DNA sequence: TGTGCCAGCAGGGGGGACAGGGGGCGCGGTCAGCCCCAGCATTTT. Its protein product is CASRGDRGRGQPQHF.

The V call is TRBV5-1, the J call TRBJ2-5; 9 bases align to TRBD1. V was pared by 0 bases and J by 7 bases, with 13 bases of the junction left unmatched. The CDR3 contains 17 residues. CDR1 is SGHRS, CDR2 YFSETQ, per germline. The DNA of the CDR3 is TGCGCCAGCAGCTTGGAGTTTAGGGGACAGGGCCTTGGGACCCAGTACTTC. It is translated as CASSLEFRGQGLGTQYF.

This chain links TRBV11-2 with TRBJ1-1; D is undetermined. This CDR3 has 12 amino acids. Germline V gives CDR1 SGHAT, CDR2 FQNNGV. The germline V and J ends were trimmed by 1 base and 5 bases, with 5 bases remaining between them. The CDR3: CASSLAGTEAFF. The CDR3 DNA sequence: TGTGCCAGCAGCTTAGCCGGGACTGAAGCTTTCTTT.

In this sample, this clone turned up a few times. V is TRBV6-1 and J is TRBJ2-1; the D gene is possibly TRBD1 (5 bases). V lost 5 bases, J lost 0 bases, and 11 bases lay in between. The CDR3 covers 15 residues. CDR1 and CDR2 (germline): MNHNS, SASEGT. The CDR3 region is CASSSQGYSYNEQFF. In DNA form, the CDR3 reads TGTGCCAGCAGTAGTCAGGGTTACTCCTACAATGAGCAGTTCTTC.

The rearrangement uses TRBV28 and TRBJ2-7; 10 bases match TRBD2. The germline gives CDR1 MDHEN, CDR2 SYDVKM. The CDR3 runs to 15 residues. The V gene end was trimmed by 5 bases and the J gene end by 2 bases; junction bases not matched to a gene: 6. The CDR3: CASSTAGTSAYEQYF. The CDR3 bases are TGTGCCAGCAGTACTGCCGGGACTAGCGCCTACGAGCAGTACTTC.

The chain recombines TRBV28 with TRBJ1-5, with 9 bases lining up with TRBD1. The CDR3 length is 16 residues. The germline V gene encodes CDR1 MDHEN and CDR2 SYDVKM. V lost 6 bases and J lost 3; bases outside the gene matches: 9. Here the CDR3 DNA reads TGTGCCAGCAGAACTACGGGACAGGGCATCAATCAGCCCCAGCATTTT. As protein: CASRTTGQGINQPQHF.

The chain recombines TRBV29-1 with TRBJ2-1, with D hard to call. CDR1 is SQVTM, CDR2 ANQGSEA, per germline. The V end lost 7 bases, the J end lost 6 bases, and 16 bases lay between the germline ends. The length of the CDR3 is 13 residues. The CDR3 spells CSAGAPPGNEQFF. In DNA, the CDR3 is TGCAGCGCCGGTGCTCCCCCCGGCAATGAGCAGTTCTTC.

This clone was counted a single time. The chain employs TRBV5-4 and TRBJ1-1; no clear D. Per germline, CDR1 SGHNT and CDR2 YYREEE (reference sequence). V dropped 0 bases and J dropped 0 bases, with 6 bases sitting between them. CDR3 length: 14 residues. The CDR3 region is CASSLEPMNTEAFF. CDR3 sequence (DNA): TGTGCCAGCAGCTTGGAGCCAATGAACACTGAAGCTTTCTTT.

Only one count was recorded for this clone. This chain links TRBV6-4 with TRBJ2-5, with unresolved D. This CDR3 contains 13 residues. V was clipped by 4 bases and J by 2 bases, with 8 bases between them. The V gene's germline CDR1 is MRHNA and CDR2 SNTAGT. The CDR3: CASSATQQETQYF. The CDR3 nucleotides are TGTGCCAGCAGTGCCACACAGCAAGAGACCCAGTACTTC.

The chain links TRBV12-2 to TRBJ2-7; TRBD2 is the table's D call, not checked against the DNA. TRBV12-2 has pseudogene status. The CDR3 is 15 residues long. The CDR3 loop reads CASRLTCGSLYEQYF. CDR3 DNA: TGTGCAAGTCGCTTAACGTGCGGGAGCCTCTACGAGCAGTACTTC.

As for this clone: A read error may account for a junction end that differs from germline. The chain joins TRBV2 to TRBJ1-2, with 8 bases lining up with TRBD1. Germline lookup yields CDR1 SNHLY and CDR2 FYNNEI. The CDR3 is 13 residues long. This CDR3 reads CASSDNRDRRLPF. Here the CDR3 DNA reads TGTGCCAGCAGTGACAACAGGGACAGGCGTCTCCCCTTC.

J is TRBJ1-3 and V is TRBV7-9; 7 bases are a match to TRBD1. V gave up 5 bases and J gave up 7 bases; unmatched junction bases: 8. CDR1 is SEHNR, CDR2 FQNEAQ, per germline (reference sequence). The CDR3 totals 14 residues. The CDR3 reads CASSGDSWWNTIYF. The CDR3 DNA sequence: TGTGCCAGCAGCGGGGACAGCTGGTGGAACACCATATATTTT. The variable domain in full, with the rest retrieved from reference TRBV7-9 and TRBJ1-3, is DTGVSQNPRHKITKRGQNVTFRCDPISEHNRLYWYRQTLGQGPEFLTYFQNEAQLEKSRLLSDRFSAERPKGSFSTLEIQRTEQGDSAMYLCASSGDSWWNTIYFGEGSWLTVV.

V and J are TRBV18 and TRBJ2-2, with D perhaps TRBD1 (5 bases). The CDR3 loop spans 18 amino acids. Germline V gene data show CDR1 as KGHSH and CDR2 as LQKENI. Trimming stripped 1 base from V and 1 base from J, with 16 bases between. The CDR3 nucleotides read TGTGCCAGCTCACCACGGGTTGTACAGGATGGGAACACCGGGGAGCTGTTTTTT. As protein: CASSPRVVQDGNTGELFF.

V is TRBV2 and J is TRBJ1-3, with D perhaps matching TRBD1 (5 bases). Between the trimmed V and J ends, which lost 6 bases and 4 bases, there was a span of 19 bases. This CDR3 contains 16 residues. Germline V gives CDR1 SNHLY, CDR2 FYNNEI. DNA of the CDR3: TGTGCCAGCAGGGGGGAAGGGAGGAACTCCGGAAACACCATATATTTT. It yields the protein CASRGEGRNSGNTIYF.

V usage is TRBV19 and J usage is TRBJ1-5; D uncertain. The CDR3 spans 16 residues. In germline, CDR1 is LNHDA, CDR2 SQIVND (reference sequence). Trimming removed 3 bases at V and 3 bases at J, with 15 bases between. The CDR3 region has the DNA TGTGCCAGTAGTATTGCCGGAGGAGCACCCAATCAGCCCCAGCATTTT. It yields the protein CASSIAGGAPNQPQHF.

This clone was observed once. The CDR3 DNA reads TGTGCCAGCAGCTCCCGAGGGGGGGGACAGCCCCAGCATTTT. Translation: CASSSRGGGQPQHF. The rearrangement links TRBV7-2 to TRBJ1-5; D possibly corresponds to TRBD1 (6 bases). Trimming took 4 bases from V and 7 from J, leaving 14 bases between them. The germline CDR1 and CDR2 sequences are SGHTA and FQGNSA. The CDR3 has 14 amino acids.

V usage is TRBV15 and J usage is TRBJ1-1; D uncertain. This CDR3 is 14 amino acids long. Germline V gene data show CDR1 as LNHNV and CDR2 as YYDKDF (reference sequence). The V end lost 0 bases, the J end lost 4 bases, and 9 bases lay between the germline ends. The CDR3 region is CATSRDRVGTEAFF. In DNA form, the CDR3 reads TGTGCCACCAGCAGAGATCGGGTCGGCACTGAAGCTTTCTTT. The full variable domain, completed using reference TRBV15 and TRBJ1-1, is DAMVIQNPRYQVTQFGKPVTLSCSQTLNHNVMYWYQQKSSQAPKLLFHYYDKDFNNEADTPDNFQSRRPNTSFCFLDIRSPGLGDTAMYLCATSRDRVGTEAFFGQGTRLTVV.

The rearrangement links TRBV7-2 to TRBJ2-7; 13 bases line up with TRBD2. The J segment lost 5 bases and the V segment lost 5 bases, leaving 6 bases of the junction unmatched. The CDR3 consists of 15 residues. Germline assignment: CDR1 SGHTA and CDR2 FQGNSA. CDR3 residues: CASSRTSGSGNEQYF. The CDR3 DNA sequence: TGTGCCAGCAGCCGGACTAGCGGGAGCGGGAACGAGCAGTACTTC.